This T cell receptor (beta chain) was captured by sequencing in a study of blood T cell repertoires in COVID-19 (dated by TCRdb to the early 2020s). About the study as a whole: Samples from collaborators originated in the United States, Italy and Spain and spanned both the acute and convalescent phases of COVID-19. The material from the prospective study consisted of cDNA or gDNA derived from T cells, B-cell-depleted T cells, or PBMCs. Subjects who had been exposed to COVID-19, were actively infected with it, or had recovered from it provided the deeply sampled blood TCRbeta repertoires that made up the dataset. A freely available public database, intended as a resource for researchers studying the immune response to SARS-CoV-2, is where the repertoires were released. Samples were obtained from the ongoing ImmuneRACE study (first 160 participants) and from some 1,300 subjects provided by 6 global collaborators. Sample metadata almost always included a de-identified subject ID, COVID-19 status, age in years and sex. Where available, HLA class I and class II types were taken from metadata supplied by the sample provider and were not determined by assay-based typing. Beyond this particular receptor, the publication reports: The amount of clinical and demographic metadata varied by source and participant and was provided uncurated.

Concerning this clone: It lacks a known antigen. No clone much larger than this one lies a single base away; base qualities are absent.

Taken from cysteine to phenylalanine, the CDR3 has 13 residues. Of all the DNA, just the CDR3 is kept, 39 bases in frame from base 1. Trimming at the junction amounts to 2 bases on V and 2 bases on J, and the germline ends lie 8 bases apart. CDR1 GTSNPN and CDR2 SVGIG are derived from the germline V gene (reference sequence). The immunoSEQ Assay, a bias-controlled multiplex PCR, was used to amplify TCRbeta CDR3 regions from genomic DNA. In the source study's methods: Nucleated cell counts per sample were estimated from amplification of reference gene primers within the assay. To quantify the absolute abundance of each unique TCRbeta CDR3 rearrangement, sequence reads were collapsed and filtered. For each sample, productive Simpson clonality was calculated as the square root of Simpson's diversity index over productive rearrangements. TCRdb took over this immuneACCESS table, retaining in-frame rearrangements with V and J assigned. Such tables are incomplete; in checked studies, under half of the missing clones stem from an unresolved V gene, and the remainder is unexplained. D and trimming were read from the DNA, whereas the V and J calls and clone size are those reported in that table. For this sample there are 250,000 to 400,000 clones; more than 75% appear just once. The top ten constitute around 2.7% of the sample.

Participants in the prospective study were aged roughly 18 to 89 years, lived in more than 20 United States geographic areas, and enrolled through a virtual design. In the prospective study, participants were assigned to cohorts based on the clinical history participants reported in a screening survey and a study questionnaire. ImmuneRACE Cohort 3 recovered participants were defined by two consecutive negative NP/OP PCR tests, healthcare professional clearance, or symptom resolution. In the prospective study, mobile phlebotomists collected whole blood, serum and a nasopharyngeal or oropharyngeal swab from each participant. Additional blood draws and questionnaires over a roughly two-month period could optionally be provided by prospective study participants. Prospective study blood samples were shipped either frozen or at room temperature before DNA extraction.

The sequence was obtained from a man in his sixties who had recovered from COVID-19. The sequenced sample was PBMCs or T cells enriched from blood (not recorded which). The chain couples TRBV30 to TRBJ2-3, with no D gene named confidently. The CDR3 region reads CAWSRQATDTQYF. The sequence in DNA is TGTGCCTGGAGTAGGCAGGCCACAGATACGCAGTATTTT. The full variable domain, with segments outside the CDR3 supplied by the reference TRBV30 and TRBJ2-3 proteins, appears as SQTIHQWPATLVQPVGSPLSLECTVEGTSNPNLYWYRQAAGRGLQLLFYSVGIGQISSEVPQNLSASRPQDRQFILSSKKLLLSDSGFYLCAWSRQATDTQYFGPGTRLTVL.